What follows are 17 T cell receptor beta chains derived from one specimen sequenced in a study of TIL therapy for anti-PD-1-resistant metastatic lung cancer. Time point noted: pre-treatment sample, taken before nivolumab and TIL therapy. This was the immunoSEQ v3 assay. Using immunoSEQ multiplex PCR, the repertoire was profiled, and TCRdb retains in-frame clones only, with some absent. Of 21,000 or so clones listed, 78% were seen once; the top ten hold roughly 7%. The sample consisted of blood, taken at baseline. Receptors originate from a person between 30 and 79 years old with non-small cell lung cancer.

The chain combines TRBV21-1 with TRBJ1-6; the table names TRBD1, a call not compared with the DNA. TRBV21-1 is listed as a pseudogene. CDR3 length equals 17 residues. CDR3 in amino acids: CASIDRGLRGYNSPLHF. The CDR3 nucleotides read TGTGCCAGTATAGACAGGGGCCTACGGGGCTATAATTCACCCCTCCACTTT.

This clone was observed a few times. J is TRBJ1-5 and V is TRBV28; D not resolved. Trimming pared 1 base from V and 0 bases from J, leaving 4 bases between. There are 14 residues in the CDR3. CDR1 and CDR2 from the germline V gene are MDHEN and SYDVKM. The CDR3 region is CASSLSHSNQPQHF. The CDR3 bases are TGTGCCAGCAGTTTATCACATAGCAATCAGCCCCAGCATTTT.

In this sample, this clone turned up a few times. The chain employs TRBV5-6 and TRBJ1-6; TRBD1 matches at 10 bases. V lost 3 bases, J lost 8 bases, and 5 bases stayed unmatched. Germline values: CDR1 SGHDT, CDR2 YYEEEE. The CDR3 runs to 15 residues. The CDR3: CASSWGTGADSPLHF. CDR3 DNA: TGTGCCAGCAGCTGGGGGACAGGGGCGGATTCACCCCTCCACTTT.

The rearrangement uses TRBV19 and TRBJ1-5; D gene uncertain. With 9 bases removed from V and 1 base from J, the gap between germline ends came to 13 bases. The CDR3 covers 14 residues. Germline lookup yields CDR1 LNHDA and CDR2 SQIVND (reference sequence). CDR3: CASDINPSNQPQHF. The CDR3 nucleotides are TGTGCCAGCGATATTAACCCCAGCAATCAGCCCCAGCATTTT.

The J gene is TRBJ2-2, the V gene TRBV5-1; the D is unclear. This CDR3 has 13 residues. CDR1 is SGHRS and CDR2 is YFSETQ in the germline V gene. The V and J ends lost 0 bases and 4 bases respectively, with 4 bases between them. The CDR3, as DNA: TGCGCCAGCAGCTTGGCCGTCACCGGGGAGCTGTTTTTT. The encoded protein is CASSLAVTGELFF. Filled out from reference TRBV5-1 and TRBJ2-2, the complete variable domain reads KAGVTQTPRYLIKTRGQQVTLSCSPISGHRSVSWYQQTPGQGLQFLFEYFSETQRNKGNFPGRFSGRQFSNSRSEMNVSTLELGDSALYLCASSLAVTGELFFGEGSRLTVL.

The chain joins TRBV9 to TRBJ2-1, with TRBD2 identical over 10 bases. Germline V lookup: CDR1 SGDLS, CDR2 YYNGEE. V dropped 0 bases and J dropped 8; count of bases not matched to a gene: 11. The CDR3 has 17 residues. As DNA, the CDR3 is TGTGCCAGCAGCGTAGGCCCCCGGGGGACTAGCGACCATGAGCAGTTCTTC. Protein sequence: CASSVGPRGTSDHEQFF.

This clone showed up just a few times. The chain uses TRBV7-8 and TRBJ1-2, with D uncertain. CDR3 length equals 14 residues. CDR1 is SGHVS and CDR2 is FQNEAQ in the germline V gene. Trimming took off 0 bases at V and 0 bases at J, with 5 bases between the two ends. The CDR3 sequence: CASSLAGANYGYTF. Here the CDR3 DNA reads TGTGCCAGCAGCTTAGCCGGTGCTAACTATGGCTACACCTTC.

The V and J genes are TRBV6-1 and TRBJ2-2; D is uncertain. Germline V lookup: CDR1 MNHNS, CDR2 SASEGT. V was clipped by 8 bases and J by 1 base, with 8 bases between them. CDR3 length equals 13 residues. The DNA for the CDR3 is TGTGCCAGCTACGCGGTGAACACCGGGGAGCTGTTTTTT. Translation gives CASYAVNTGELFF.

This clone showed up just once. The chain recombines TRBV10-1 with TRBJ2-2; the match to TRBD2 covers 11 bases. The V gene end was trimmed by 3 bases and the J gene end by 7 bases; junction bases not matched to a gene: 4. This CDR3 is 15 amino acids long. CDR1 is WNHNN, CDR2 SYGVQD, per germline (reference sequence). This CDR3 is CASSETSGSGGELFF. The CDR3, as DNA: TGCGCCAGCAGTGAAACTAGCGGGAGTGGCGGGGAGCTGTTTTTT.

By sample share, this clone is medium-sized. The V gene is TRBV10-1, the J gene TRBJ2-3, with TRBD2 identical over 10 bases. Germline-derived CDR1 and CDR2 are WNHNN and SYGVQD (reference sequence). V lost 6 bases, J lost 2 bases, and 5 bases stayed unmatched. The CDR3 has 15 amino acids. This CDR3 reads CASSAGTSDTDTQYF. The CDR3 coding sequence is TGCGCCAGCAGCGCCGGGACTAGCGACACAGATACGCAGTATTTT.

This chain uses TRBV7-9 with TRBJ2-7; 9 bases fit TRBD2. Trimming at V came to 4 bases and at J to 0 bases, leaving 4 bases not matched to a gene. This CDR3 has 15 residues. The germline CDR1 and CDR2 sequences are SEHNR and FQNEAQ (reference sequence). The CDR3 DNA sequence: TGTGCCAGCAGCTGGGGTAGCGGGAGCTCCTACGAGCAGTACTTC. Translating it yields CASSWGSGSSYEQYF.

The V gene is TRBV7-8, the J gene TRBJ2-3, with 8 bases matching TRBD2. V dropped 4 bases and J dropped 2; count of bases not matched to a gene: 5. The CDR3 spans 15 residues. CDR1 is SGHVS, CDR2 FQNEAQ, per germline. For the CDR3, the DNA is TGTGCCAGCAGCTACACTAGCGGAGCCACAGATACGCAGTATTTT. The encoded protein is CASSYTSGATDTQYF.

The J gene is TRBJ1-2, the V gene TRBV28, with D perhaps TRBD1 (6 bases). The CDR3 covers 15 residues. The V end was cut by 6 bases, the J end by 4 bases, with 18 bases between. Germline V gene data show CDR1 as MDHEN and CDR2 as SYDVKM. The CDR3, as DNA: TGTGCCAGCAGCCTCGTACAGGGTGTTGGCTATGGCTACACCTTC. It specifies CASSLVQGVGYGYTF.

The chain is built from TRBV19 and TRBJ2-7, with a tentative D call TRBD2 (5 bases). This CDR3 has 12 residues. The germline V and J ends were trimmed by 8 bases and 7 bases, with 15 bases remaining between them. The germline CDR1 and CDR2 sequences are LNHDA and SQIVND (reference sequence). The CDR3 sequence is CASSSGPGEQYF. The DNA of the CDR3 is TGTGCCAGTTCAAGCGGTCCGGGGGAGCAGTACTTC.

A few counts support this clone. This chain uses TRBV5-5 with TRBJ2-3; the match to TRBD1 covers 10 bases. Germline lookup yields CDR1 SGHKS and CDR2 YYEKEE (reference sequence). The CDR3 is 16 amino acids. The junction had 10 bases not matched to a gene; V was cut back by 4 bases and J by 5 bases. DNA of the CDR3: TGTGCCAGCAGCGTTCAACCGGGACAGGGGAGAGATACGCAGTATTTT. Protein sequence: CASSVQPGQGRDTQYF.

The table lists this clone with a few counts. This chain uses TRBV27 with TRBJ1-2; D unclear. CDR1 and CDR2 (germline): MNHEY, SMNVEV (reference sequence). Trimming took 8 bases from V and 7 from J, leaving 17 bases between them. The CDR3 spans 13 residues. CDR3 DNA sequence: TGTGCCAGCGGAAGGGTCCTTCGTGGTGGCTACACCTTC. This gives the protein CASGRVLRGGYTF.

This chain connects TRBV19 to TRBJ2-3; D ambiguous. There are 15 residues in the CDR3. Germline loops: CDR1 LNHDA, CDR2 SQIVND (reference sequence). The ends were cut back, 9 bases at V and 4 bases at J, with 20 bases in the middle. The CDR3 coding sequence is TGTGCCAGCAAACAAACCATGGCCTGGCCAGATACGCAGTATTTT. This codes for CASKQTMAWPDTQYF.